This T cell receptor (beta chain) was identified in a study of T cell responses to AZD1222 COVID-19 vaccine. With 1 base removed from V and 2 bases from J, the gap between germline ends came to 10 bases. The germline CDR1 and CDR2 sequences are LGHNT and FRNRAP. This CDR3 spans 15 amino acids. TCRdb keeps only in-frame clones here, not all; method: immunoSEQ multiplex PCR. The table records 70,000 to 85,000 clones, roughly 85% of them present only once. The receptor's source is an adult who received the AZD1222 COVID-19 vaccine. The chain has TRBV12-5 and TRBJ2-3; D call uncertain. The sequences come from peripheral blood, collected 28 days after the second AZD1222 dose. CDR3 nucleotide sequence: TGTGCTAGTGGTTTGGGGAGTTACTCCACAGATACGCAGTATTTT. It yields the protein CASGLGSYSTDTQYF.